The text below deals with one TCR beta chain. The data were obtained in a study of glioma-infiltrating T cells after dendritic cell vaccination. Study-level information: Three intradermal dendritic cell vaccine injections were given every two weeks.

This CDR3 is built from 14 residues. Trimming cost V 1 base and J 8 bases, with 14 bases left between them. Looked up from germline, CDR1 is SGHTA and CDR2 is FQGNSA. The PCR used 60 V beta and 13 J beta primers. Some clones are missing from TCRdb's copy, which holds only in-frame ones; the method was immunoSEQ multiplex PCR. The sample lists roughly 90,000 clones; 85% to 90% were seen once. The TCR sequence derives from a human donor with glioblastoma. This chain joins TRBV7-2 and TRBJ1-2; possibly TRBD1 for D (5 bases). Sequencing used blood, obtained before dendritic cell vaccination. The CDR3 DNA follows: TGTGCCAGCAGCTTAGTAGGCAGGGCGGACGGCTACACCTTC. It encodes CASSLVGRADGYTF.